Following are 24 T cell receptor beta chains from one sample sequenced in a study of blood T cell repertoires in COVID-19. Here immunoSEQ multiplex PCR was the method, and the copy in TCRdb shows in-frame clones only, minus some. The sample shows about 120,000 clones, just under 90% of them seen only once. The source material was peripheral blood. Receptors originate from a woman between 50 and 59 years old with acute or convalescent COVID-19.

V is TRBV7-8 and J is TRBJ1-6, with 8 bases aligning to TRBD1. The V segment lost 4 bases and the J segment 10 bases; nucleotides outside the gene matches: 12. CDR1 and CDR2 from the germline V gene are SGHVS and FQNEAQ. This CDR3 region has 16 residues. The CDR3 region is CASSSRTDRAASPLHF. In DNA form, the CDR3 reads TGTGCCAGCAGCTCGCGAACGGACAGGGCCGCATCACCCCTCCACTTT.

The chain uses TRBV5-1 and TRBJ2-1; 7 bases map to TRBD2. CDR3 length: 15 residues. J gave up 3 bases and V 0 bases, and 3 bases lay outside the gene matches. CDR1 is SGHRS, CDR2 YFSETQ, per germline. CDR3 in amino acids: CASSLGVAGYNEQFF. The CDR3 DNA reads TGCGCCAGCAGCTTGGGGGTAGCGGGCTACAATGAGCAGTTCTTC.

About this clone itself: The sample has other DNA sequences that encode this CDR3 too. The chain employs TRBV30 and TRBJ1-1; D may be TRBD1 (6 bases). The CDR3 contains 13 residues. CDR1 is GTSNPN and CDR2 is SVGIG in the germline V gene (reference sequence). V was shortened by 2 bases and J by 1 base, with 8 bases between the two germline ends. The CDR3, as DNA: TGTGCCTGGAGTCGACAGGAGAACACTGAAGCTTTCTTT. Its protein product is CAWSRQENTEAFF.

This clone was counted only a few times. This CDR3 reads CASSLGLEQYF. Written as DNA, the CDR3 is TGCGCCAGCAGCTTGGGGCTCGAGCAGTACTTC. The J gene is TRBJ2-7, the V gene TRBV5-1, with no clear D. Trimming pared 0 bases from V and 6 bases from J, leaving 4 bases between. The CDR3 is made up of 11 amino acids. Germline values: CDR1 SGHRS, CDR2 YFSETQ.

As DNA, the CDR3 is TGTGCCAGCAGCTCCAGCGGGGTACAAGAGACCCAGTACTTC. It codes for CASSSSGVQETQYF. The chain combines TRBV5-4 with TRBJ2-5; TRBD2 matches 7 bases. Germline trimming cut 3 bases from V and 2 bases from J; bases unmatched to any gene: 4. Germline values: CDR1 SGHNT, CDR2 YYREEE (reference sequence). The CDR3 covers 14 residues.

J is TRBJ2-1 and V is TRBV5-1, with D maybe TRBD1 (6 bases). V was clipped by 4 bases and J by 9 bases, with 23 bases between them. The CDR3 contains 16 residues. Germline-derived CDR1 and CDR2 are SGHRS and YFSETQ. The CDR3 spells CASSPNQNEIGGEQFF. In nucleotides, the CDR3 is TGCGCCAGCAGCCCCAATCAAAACGAAATAGGGGGTGAGCAGTTCTTC.

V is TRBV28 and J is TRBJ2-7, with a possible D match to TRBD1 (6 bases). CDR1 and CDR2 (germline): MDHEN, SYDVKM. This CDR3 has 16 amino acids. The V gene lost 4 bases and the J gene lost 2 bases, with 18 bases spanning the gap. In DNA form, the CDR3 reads TGTGCCAGCAGTTCGACCCGGGACACCACTACCTACGAGCAGTACTTC. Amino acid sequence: CASSSTRDTTTYEQYF.

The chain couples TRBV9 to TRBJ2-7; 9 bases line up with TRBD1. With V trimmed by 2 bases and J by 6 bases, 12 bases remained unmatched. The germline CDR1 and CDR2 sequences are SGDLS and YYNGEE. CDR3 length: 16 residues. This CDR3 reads CASSVGTGGAISEQYF. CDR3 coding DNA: TGTGCCAGCAGCGTTGGTACAGGGGGCGCTATCAGCGAGCAGTACTTC. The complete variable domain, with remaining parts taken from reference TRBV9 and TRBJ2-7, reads DSGVTQTPKHLITATGQRVTLRCSPRSGDLSVYWYQQSLDQGLQFLIQYYNGEERAKGNILERFSAQQFPDLHSELNLSSLELGDSALYFCASSVGTGGAISEQYFGPGTRLTVT.

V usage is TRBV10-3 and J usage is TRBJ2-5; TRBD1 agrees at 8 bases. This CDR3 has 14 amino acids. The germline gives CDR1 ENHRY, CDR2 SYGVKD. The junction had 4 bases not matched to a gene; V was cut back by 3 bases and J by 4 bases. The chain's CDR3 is CAISDNGQGETQYF. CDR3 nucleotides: TGTGCCATCAGTGACAATGGACAGGGAGAGACCCAGTACTTC.

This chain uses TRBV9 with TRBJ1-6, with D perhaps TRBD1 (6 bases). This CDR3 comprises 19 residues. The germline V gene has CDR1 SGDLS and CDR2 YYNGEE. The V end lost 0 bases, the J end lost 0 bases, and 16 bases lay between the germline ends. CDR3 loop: CASSVEDRPFSSYNSPLHF. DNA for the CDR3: TGTGCCAGCAGCGTAGAGGACAGACCGTTTAGCTCCTATAATTCACCCCTCCACTTT.

CDR3 sequence reads: CAIRDSRYEQYF. CDR3 DNA: TGTGCCATCAGGGACTCACGCTACGAGCAGTACTTC. The chain couples TRBV10-3 to TRBJ2-7, with D perhaps TRBD2 (5 bases). Per the germline V gene, CDR1 is ENHRY and CDR2 is SYGVKD. V shed 6 bases and J shed 3 bases, with 9 bases lying between them. The CDR3 spans 12 residues.

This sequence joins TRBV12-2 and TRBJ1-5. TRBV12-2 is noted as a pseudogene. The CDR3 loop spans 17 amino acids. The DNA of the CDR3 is TGTGCAAGTCGCTCCCCGGCAGGGAGGCAAGGGAATCAGCCCCAGCATTTT. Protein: CASRSPAGRQGNQPQHF.

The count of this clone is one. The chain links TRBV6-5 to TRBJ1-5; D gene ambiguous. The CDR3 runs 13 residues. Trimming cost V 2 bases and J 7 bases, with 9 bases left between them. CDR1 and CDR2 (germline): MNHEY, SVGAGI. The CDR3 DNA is TGTGCCAGCAGTTACAGCTACGGGCAGCCCCAGCATTTT. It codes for CASSYSYGQPQHF.

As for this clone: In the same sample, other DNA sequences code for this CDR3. DNA for the CDR3: TGTGCCAGCAGCTTGGGGGACAGAAGCACAGATACGCAGTATTTT. Amino acids: CASSLGDRSTDTQYF. V usage is TRBV11-3 and J usage is TRBJ2-3; 7 nucleotides align to TRBD1. V shed 3 bases and J 0 bases; nucleotides not matched to a gene: 3. CDR3 length: 15 residues. Germline assignment: CDR1 SGHNT and CDR2 YENEEA. The full variable domain, rest sourced from reference TRBV11-3 and TRBJ2-3, is EAGVVQSPRYKIIEKKQPVAFWCNPISGHNTLYWYLQNLGQGPELLIRYENEEAVDDSQLPKDRFSAERLKGVDSTLKIQPAELGDSAVYLCASSLGDRSTDTQYFGPGTRLTVL.

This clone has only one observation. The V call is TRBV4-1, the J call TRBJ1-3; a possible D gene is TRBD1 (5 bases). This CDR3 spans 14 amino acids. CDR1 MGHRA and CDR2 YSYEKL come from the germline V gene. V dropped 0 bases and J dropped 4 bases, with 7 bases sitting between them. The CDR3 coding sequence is TGCGCCAGCAGCCAAGAAGGGGCCGGAAACACCATATATTTT. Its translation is CASSQEGAGNTIYF.

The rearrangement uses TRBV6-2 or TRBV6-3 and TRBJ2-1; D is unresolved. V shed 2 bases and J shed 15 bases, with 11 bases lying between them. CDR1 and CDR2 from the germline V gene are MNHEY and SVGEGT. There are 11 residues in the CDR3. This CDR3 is CASSYGLIGFF. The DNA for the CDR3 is TGTGCCAGCAGTTACGGGCTGATTGGGTTCTTC.

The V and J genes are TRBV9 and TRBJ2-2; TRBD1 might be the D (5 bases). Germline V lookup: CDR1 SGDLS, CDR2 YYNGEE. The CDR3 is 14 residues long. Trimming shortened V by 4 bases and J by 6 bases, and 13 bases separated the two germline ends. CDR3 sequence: CASSSKVRAGELFF. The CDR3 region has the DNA TGTGCCAGCAGCTCCAAGGTCAGGGCCGGGGAGCTGTTTTTT.

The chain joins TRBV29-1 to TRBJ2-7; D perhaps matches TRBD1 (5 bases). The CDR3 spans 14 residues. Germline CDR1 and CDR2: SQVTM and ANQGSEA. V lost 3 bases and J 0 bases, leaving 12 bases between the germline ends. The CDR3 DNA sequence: TGCAGCGTTGATTCCCCAGGGAACTCCTACGAGCAGTACTTC. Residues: CSVDSPGNSYEQYF.

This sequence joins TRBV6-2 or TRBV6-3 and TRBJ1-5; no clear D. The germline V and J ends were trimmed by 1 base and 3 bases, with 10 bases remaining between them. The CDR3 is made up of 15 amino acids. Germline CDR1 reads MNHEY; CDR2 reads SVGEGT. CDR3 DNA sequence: TGTGCCAGCAGTTACTTAATAGCCGACAATCAGCCCCAGCATTTT. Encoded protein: CASSYLIADNQPQHF.

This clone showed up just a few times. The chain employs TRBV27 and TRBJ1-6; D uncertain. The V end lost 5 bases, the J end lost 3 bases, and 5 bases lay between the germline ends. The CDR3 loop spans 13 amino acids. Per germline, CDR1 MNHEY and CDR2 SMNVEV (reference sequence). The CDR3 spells CASSPIYNSPLHF. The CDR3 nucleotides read TGTGCCAGCAGTCCAATCTATAATTCACCCCTCCACTTT.

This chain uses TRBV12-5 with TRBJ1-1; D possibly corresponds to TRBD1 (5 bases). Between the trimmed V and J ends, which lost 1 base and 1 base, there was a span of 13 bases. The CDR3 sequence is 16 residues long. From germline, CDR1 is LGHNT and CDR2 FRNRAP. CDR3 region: CASGLGSGGGNTEAFF. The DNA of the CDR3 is TGTGCTAGTGGTTTGGGCTCCGGGGGAGGGAACACTGAAGCTTTCTTT.

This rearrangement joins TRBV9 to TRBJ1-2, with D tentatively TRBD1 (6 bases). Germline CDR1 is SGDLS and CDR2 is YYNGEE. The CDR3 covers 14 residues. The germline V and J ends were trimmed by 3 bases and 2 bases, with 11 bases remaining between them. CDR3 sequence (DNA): TGTGCCAGCAGCGATCATCAGGGGAACTATGGCTACACCTTC. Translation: CASSDHQGNYGYTF.

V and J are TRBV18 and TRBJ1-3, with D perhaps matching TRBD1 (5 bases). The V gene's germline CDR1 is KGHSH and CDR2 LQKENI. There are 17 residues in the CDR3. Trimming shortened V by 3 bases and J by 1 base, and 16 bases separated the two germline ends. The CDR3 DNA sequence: TGTGCCAGCTCACCCAACGGAACCCCAGGGTCTGGAAACACCATATATTTT. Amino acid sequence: CASSPNGTPGSGNTIYF.

CDR3 nucleotides: TGTGCCAGCAGCACCCCGACAGGGGTTAATGAAAAACTGTTTTTT. It translates to CASSTPTGVNEKLFF. The chain employs TRBV7-2 and TRBJ1-4; 8 bases match TRBD1. CDR1 is SGHTA, CDR2 FQGNSA, per germline. The length of the CDR3 is 15 residues. V was pared by 5 bases and J by 4 bases, with 6 bases of the junction left unmatched.